A single sample is the source of the 6 T cell receptor beta chains below, sequenced in a study of shared clonotypes between healthy human individuals (dated by TCRdb to the early 2020s). Libraries were prepared through the immunoSEQ multiplex PCR assay. What TCRdb holds here is the immuneACCESS table cut down to in-frame rearrangements. Part of the clones is not present; checked against another copy, under half of the missing clones reflect an unresolved V gene, and the others are unexplained. The sample profile shows about 510,000 clones; approximately 79% of them were found once. The ten top clones hold over 10% of the sample. Sequencing was carried out using PBMCs. All receptors come from a middle-aged woman in good health. Some clones in this sample may be carry-over from other donors' samples.

The chain recombines TRBV7-9 with TRBJ2-5; TRBD1 might be the D (6 bases). The CDR3 is 14 amino acids. Between the trimmed V and J ends, which lost 6 bases and 5 bases, there was a span of 16 bases. Germline CDR1 SEHNR, CDR2 FQNEAQ (reference sequence). The CDR3, as DNA: TGTGCCAGCAGGCAGGGGAGTTCGGGGGAGACCCAGTACTTC. Amino acids: CASRQGSSGETQYF.

This chain uses TRBV5-1 with TRBJ2-3, with a possible D match to TRBD2 (5 bases). Trimming cost V 2 bases and J 3 bases, with 16 bases left between them. Per germline, CDR1 SGHRS and CDR2 YFSETQ. This CDR3 comprises 16 residues. The CDR3 loop is CASSFAGVALTDTQYF. The CDR3 coding sequence is TGCGCCAGCAGCTTTGCGGGTGTAGCGTTAACAGATACGCAGTATTTT.

The chain employs TRBV7-2 and TRBJ2-5; D gene unclear. Deletions cut 4 bases from V and 5 bases from J, with 8 bases between. The germline CDR1 and CDR2 sequences are SGHTA and FQGNSA. The CDR3 is made up of 12 amino acids. CDR3 in amino acids: CASSSVGETQYF. CDR3 coding DNA: TGTGCCAGCAGCTCCGTGGGGGAGACCCAGTACTTC.

J is TRBJ2-3 and V is TRBV7-9; 8 nucleotides match TRBD1. The V gene's germline CDR1 is SEHNR and CDR2 FQNEAQ (reference sequence). V dropped 5 bases and J dropped 1; count of bases not matched to a gene: 8. The CDR3 covers 16 residues. In nucleotides, the CDR3 is TGTGCCAGCAGCCAGGGGGCCACAGGACGCACAGATACGCAGTATTTT. As protein: CASSQGATGRTDTQYF.

This sequence joins TRBV12-2 and TRBJ2-6. TRBV12-2 is an annotated pseudogene. The CDR3 is 20 residues long. CDR3 sequence (DNA): TGTGCAAGTCGCTTGTGGTCCCGGGGGCACAACCACTCTGGGGCCAACGTCCTGACTTTC. It encodes CASRLWSRGHNHSGANVLTF.

The chain is built from TRBV15 and TRBJ2-5, with D unresolved. The CDR3 has 12 amino acids. V lost 0 bases, J lost 7 bases, and 6 bases lay in between. Germline-derived CDR1 and CDR2 are LNHNV and YYDKDF (reference sequence). The CDR3 here is CATSRDPATQYF. The CDR3 DNA is TGTGCCACCAGCAGAGATCCCGCGACCCAGTACTTC.